One and the same sample provided the 32 T cell receptor beta chains below, sequenced in a study of T cells in narcolepsy. Sequencing was performed with immunoSEQ multiplex PCR; in TCRdb, only in-frame clones are kept and a portion is missing. The profile covers about 35,000 clones, with around 80% appearing a single time and 1% to 1.2% taken by the ten largest. The sample comprised memory (CD45RA-) CD4+ T cells from blood. The source is a human donor in good health.

The chain carries TRBV19 and TRBJ2-5; D is possibly TRBD2 (5 bases). This CDR3 comprises 14 residues. V was cut by 2 bases and J by 11 bases, with 18 bases left in between. Germline V gives CDR1 LNHDA, CDR2 SQIVND (reference sequence). CDR3 DNA: TGTGCCAGTAGTATATATTTCTCCCCGAGGGAGCAGTACTTC. This translates into CASSIYFSPREQYF.

In its sample, this clone was seen a few times. This sequence joins TRBV5-4 and TRBJ2-3; D not certain. Looked up from germline, CDR1 is SGHNT and CDR2 is YYREEE (reference sequence). This CDR3 comprises 15 residues. The V and J ends lost 4 bases and 2 bases respectively, with 14 bases between them. CDR3 loop: CASSPAGSSTDTQYF. CDR3 DNA sequence: TGTGCCAGCAGCCCCGCCGGGTCTTCCACAGATACGCAGTATTTT.

This clone has just a few counts. This chain connects TRBV7-8 to TRBJ2-7, with TRBD2 matching over 8 bases. The CDR3 sequence is 15 residues long. Unmatched junction bases numbered 9, after V lost 6 bases and J lost 2 bases. Germline V lookup: CDR1 SGHVS, CDR2 FQNEAQ. CDR3 coding DNA: TGTGCCAGCAGGGCAAGCGGGGGCCCCCCCTACGAGCAGTACTTC. Amino acid sequence: CASRASGGPPYEQYF. The full variable domain, in which reference TRBV7-8 and TRBJ2-7 provide the parts outside the CDR3, is GAGVSQSPRYKVAKRGQDVALRCDPISGHVSLFWYQQALGQGPEFLTYFQNEAQLDKSGLPSDRFFAERPEGSVSTLKIQRTQQEDSAVYLCASRASGGPPYEQYFGPGTRLTVT.

This chain connects TRBV4-3 to TRBJ1-1; no clear D. The germline CDR1 and CDR2 sequences are LGHNA and YSLEER. The CDR3 is 14 residues long. Trimming took off 0 bases at V and 4 bases at J, with 9 bases between the two ends. The CDR3 here is CASSQDAPSTEAFF. The CDR3 DNA sequence: TGCGCCAGCAGCCAAGACGCTCCCAGCACTGAAGCTTTCTTT.

The rearrangement joins TRBV9 to TRBJ1-2; 7 bases agree with TRBD1. Germline V gene sequence: CDR1 SGDLS, CDR2 YYNGEE. The CDR3 extends over 15 amino acids. The V and J ends lost 4 bases and 4 bases, in that order; junction bases with no gene match: 10. This CDR3 reads CASSPLEGALYGYTF. CDR3 DNA sequence: TGTGCCAGCAGCCCCTTGGAGGGGGCGCTCTATGGCTACACCTTC.

The V call is TRBV19, the J call TRBJ2-1; 7 nucleotides match TRBD1. The CDR3 spans 16 residues. The germline V gene has CDR1 LNHDA and CDR2 SQIVND (reference sequence). V lost 5 bases, J lost 4 bases, and 11 bases stayed unmatched. In DNA, the CDR3 is TGTGCCAGTAGTCCCCGGGACAGTCGGTTGTACAATGAGCAGTTCTTC. It is translated as CASSPRDSRLYNEQFF.

The V gene is TRBV5-6, the J gene TRBJ2-1; tentative D call: TRBD1 (5 bases). The CDR3 runs to 16 residues. Germline V gene lookup returns CDR1 SGHDT and CDR2 YYEEEE. V was cut by 4 bases and J by 0 bases, with 14 bases left in between. CDR3 sequence (DNA): TGTGCCAGCAGCCGCGCTACAGACAGCTCCTACAATGAGCAGTTCTTC. It is translated as CASSRATDSSYNEQFF.

The rearrangement joins TRBV5-4 to TRBJ2-3; 9 nucleotides agree with TRBD1. The CDR3 contains 17 residues. With 4 bases clipped from V and 1 base from J, the junction kept 10 bases outside the gene matches. The germline CDR1 and CDR2 sequences are SGHNT and YYREEE (reference sequence). Here the CDR3 reads CASSPGQGGFGTDTQYF. The CDR3 region has the DNA TGTGCCAGCAGCCCGGGACAGGGTGGGTTCGGCACAGATACGCAGTATTTT.

This rearrangement joins TRBV7-8 to TRBJ2-7; 10 nucleotides agree with TRBD2. After removal of 5 bases from V and 0 bases from J, the junction contained 4 bases not matched to a gene. The CDR3 runs to 15 residues. Germline V gene sequence: CDR1 SGHVS, CDR2 FQNEAQ. The CDR3 here is CASSREREGSYEQYF. The CDR3 DNA follows: TGTGCCAGCAGCCGAGAGCGGGAGGGCTCCTACGAGCAGTACTTC.

J is TRBJ2-7 and V is TRBV29-1, with D unresolved. From germline, CDR1 is SQVTM and CDR2 ANQGSEA. The V end was cut by 0 bases, the J end by 2 bases, with 5 bases between. CDR3 size: 12 residues. CDR3 coding DNA: TGCAGCGTTGAAGATCTCCCCTACGAGCAGTACTTC. Translating gives CSVEDLPYEQYF.

This clone was seen only a few times. The gene calls are TRBV9 and TRBJ2-5, with TRBD2 matching 7 bases. The germline CDR1 and CDR2 sequences are SGDLS and YYNGEE. The ends lost 4 bases at V and 5 bases at J; junction bases unmatched: 8. The CDR3 loop spans 14 amino acids. This chain's CDR3 is CASSPRWGGETQYF. The DNA of the CDR3 is TGTGCCAGCAGCCCGAGGTGGGGGGGGGAGACCCAGTACTTC.

The chain uses TRBV7-3 and TRBJ2-1, with D maybe TRBD2 (6 bases). CDR3 size: 14 residues. Germline CDR1 and CDR2: SGHTA and FQGTGA. Deletions cut 1 base from V and 6 bases from J, with 10 bases between. The CDR3 loop reads CASSLSRDFNEQFF. CDR3 bases: TGTGCCAGCAGCTTAAGTAGGGACTTCAATGAGCAGTTCTTC.

The chain joins TRBV19 to TRBJ1-5; D may be TRBD1 (5 bases). V was pared by 4 bases and J by 1 base, with 14 bases between. The CDR3 loop spans 16 amino acids. Germline V CDR1 and CDR2: LNHDA, SQIVND (reference sequence). CDR3 loop: CASSRRTTQSNQPQHF. The CDR3 DNA reads TGTGCCAGTAGTAGGCGGACAACGCAAAGCAATCAGCCCCAGCATTTT.

This sequence joins TRBV9 and TRBJ2-1; 13 nucleotides line up with TRBD2. V lost 4 bases to trimming and J lost 9 bases; unmatched junction nucleotides: 10. Germline V CDR1 and CDR2: SGDLS, YYNGEE. The CDR3 extends over 16 amino acids. CDR3: CASSSRTSGRTGEQFF. CDR3 sequence (DNA): TGTGCCAGCAGCTCCCGGACTAGCGGGAGAACTGGTGAGCAGTTCTTC.

The V gene is TRBV27, the J gene TRBJ2-2; no definite D call. V lost 6 bases and J lost 2, with 10 bases in between. The CDR3 contains 14 residues. From germline, CDR1 is MNHEY and CDR2 SMNVEV (reference sequence). CDR3 amino acids: CASRRMENTGELFF. CDR3 DNA: TGTGCCAGCAGGCGGATGGAAAACACCGGGGAGCTGTTTTTT.

The gene calls are TRBV6-1 and TRBJ2-7; 7 bases are shared with TRBD2. The V gene end was trimmed by 3 bases and the J gene end by 12 bases; junction bases not matched to a gene: 8. CDR3 length equals 12 residues. From germline, CDR1 is MNHNS and CDR2 SASEGT. Here the CDR3 reads CASSDGGGIRYF. In nucleotides, the CDR3 is TGTGCCAGCAGTGATGGGGGGGGGATAAGGTACTTC.

The CDR3 DNA sequence: TGCGCCAGCAGGGAGACAGTCATTAGACTAGCGGGAGAGTACGAGCAGTACTTC. Its protein product is CASRETVIRLAGEYEQYF. V is TRBV10-1 and J is TRBJ2-7, with 12 bases aligning to TRBD2. This CDR3 is built from 18 residues. The V gene's germline CDR1 is WNHNN and CDR2 SYGVQD (reference sequence). V shed 6 bases and J 4 bases; nucleotides not matched to a gene: 16.

This sequence joins TRBV5-1 and TRBJ2-5, with D possibly TRBD2 on 5 matching bases. CDR3 length equals 15 residues. V was clipped by 5 bases and J by 3 bases, with 17 bases between them. The germline V gene has CDR1 SGHRS and CDR2 YFSETQ. CDR3 sequence: CASSLTRRKEETQYF. The CDR3, as DNA: TGCGCCAGCAGTCTAACTAGACGAAAGGAAGAGACCCAGTACTTC. The full variable domain, rest sourced from reference TRBV5-1 and TRBJ2-5, is KAGVTQTPRYLIKTRGQQVTLSCSPISGHRSVSWYQQTPGQGLQFLFEYFSETQRNKGNFPGRFSGRQFSNSRSEMNVSTLELGDSALYLCASSLTRRKEETQYFGPGTRLLVL.

V gene TRBV5-1 combines with J gene TRBJ2-1; 9 nucleotides align to TRBD1. Losses at the gene ends were 2 bases for V and 7 bases for J; bases not matched to a gene: 10. Germline loops: CDR1 SGHRS, CDR2 YFSETQ. This CDR3 region has 16 residues. CDR3 DNA: TGCGCCAGCAGCTTACAGGGGGCGTCTGAATGGAATGAGCAGTTCTTC. Amino acids: CASSLQGASEWNEQFF.

The rearrangement uses TRBV5-8 and TRBJ2-3; a weak D match, TRBD1 (6 bases). With 0 bases removed from V and 3 bases from J, the gap between germline ends came to 8 bases. Germline loops: CDR1 SGHTS, CDR2 YDEGEE. The CDR3 is made up of 14 amino acids. As DNA, the CDR3 is TGTGCCAGCAGCTTGGGGGGGCCGACAGATACGCAGTATTTT. The encoded protein is CASSLGGPTDTQYF.

The chain joins TRBV25-1 to TRBJ2-7; either TRBD1 or TRBD2 may fit D (6 bases each). Germline values: CDR1 MGHDK, CDR2 SYGVNS. Trimming shortened V by 6 bases and J by 6 bases, and 12 bases separated the two germline ends. The CDR3 extends over 12 amino acids. CDR3 protein: CASRQGLAEQYF. In DNA form, the CDR3 reads TGTGCCAGCAGACAGGGACTGGCCGAGCAGTACTTC.

This chain connects TRBV28 to TRBJ1-1; possible D gene TRBD1, 5 bases. This CDR3 contains 17 residues. V lost 7 bases and J 0 bases, leaving 21 bases between the germline ends. Per germline, CDR1 MDHEN and CDR2 SYDVKM. CDR3 amino acids: CASMGVRQGAMNTEAFF. In DNA form, the CDR3 reads TGTGCCAGCATGGGGGTACGGCAGGGAGCGATGAACACTGAAGCTTTCTTT.

The chain is built from TRBV5-6 and TRBJ1-6; D uncertain. The CDR3 has 14 amino acids. Germline-derived CDR1 and CDR2 are SGHDT and YYEEEE. V lost 2 bases, J lost 14 bases, and 17 bases lay in between. The CDR3 is CASSFFQRPLALHF. CDR3 in DNA: TGTGCCAGCAGCTTTTTCCAAAGACCGTTAGCCCTCCACTTT.

The chain is built from TRBV2 and TRBJ2-3; D gene unclear. Trimming took 8 bases from V and 0 from J, leaving 12 bases between them. Germline loops: CDR1 SNHLY, CDR2 FYNNEI. The CDR3 is 14 residues long. Here the CDR3 DNA reads TGTGCCAGCGGGCTGGGCACTAGCACAGATACGCAGTATTTT. Translation: CASGLGTSTDTQYF.

The sample holds one count of this clone. V and J are TRBV28 and TRBJ2-7; perhaps TRBD2 as D (5 bases). From germline, CDR1 is MDHEN and CDR2 SYDVKM. Trimming pared 5 bases from V and 2 bases from J, leaving 13 bases between. The length of the CDR3 is 14 residues. The CDR3 nucleotides read TGTGCCAGCAGTCCCGGAGGCCCCCCCTACGAGCAGTACTTC. It codes for CASSPGGPPYEQYF.

The chain has TRBV15 and TRBJ2-3; D gene uncertain. The V end was cut by 0 bases, the J end by 1 base, with 5 bases between. CDR1 and CDR2 (germline): LNHNV, YYDKDF (reference sequence). This CDR3 is built from 14 residues. Written as DNA, the CDR3 is TGTGCCACCAGCAGAGATCTGGGCACAGATACGCAGTATTTT. Protein: CATSRDLGTDTQYF.

The gene calls are TRBV7-2 and TRBJ1-5; no clear D. CDR1 is SGHTA and CDR2 is FQGNSA in the germline V gene. CDR3 length: 12 amino acids. Trimming left V 1 base short and J 10 bases short, with 8 bases between. CDR3: CASSLDLHPQHF. The CDR3 DNA reads as TGTGCCAGCAGCTTAGACCTTCACCCCCAGCATTTT.

The chain is built from TRBV5-1 and TRBJ1-1; 8 bases are shared with TRBD1. V trimming: 3 bases; J trimming: 0 bases; junction bases outside the gene matches: 7. The CDR3 is 16 residues long. Germline V gene data show CDR1 as SGHRS and CDR2 as YFSETQ. This chain's CDR3 is CASSSRTGLLNTEAFF. In DNA form, the CDR3 reads TGCGCCAGCAGCTCCCGGACAGGGCTATTGAACACTGAAGCTTTCTTT.

This chain uses TRBV19 with TRBJ2-2; 8 bases fit TRBD2. Germline V gives CDR1 LNHDA, CDR2 SQIVND (reference sequence). CDR3 length equals 15 residues. V was pared by 7 bases and J by 5 bases, with 9 bases of the junction left unmatched. For the CDR3, the DNA is TGTGCCAGTAACTCCCTAGCGGGCGTAACCGGGGAGCTGTTTTTT. Translation gives CASNSLAGVTGELFF.

The V and J genes are TRBV4-1 and TRBJ2-1; 15 bases are a match to TRBD2. Germline V gene data show CDR1 as MGHRA and CDR2 as YSYEKL. After removal of 1 base from V and 6 bases from J, the junction contained 7 bases not matched to a gene. The CDR3 sequence is 18 residues long. For the CDR3, the DNA is TGCGCCAGCAGCCAAGTAGACATGGGACTAGCGGGAGGCAATGAGCAGTTCTTC. Its translation: CASSQVDMGLAGGNEQFF.

This clone has only one observation. The V and J genes are TRBV27 and TRBJ2-1; TRBD2 matches 10 bases. The CDR3 consists of 18 residues. Germline V CDR1 and CDR2: MNHEY, SMNVEV (reference sequence). With 0 bases clipped from V and 7 bases from J, the junction kept 12 bases outside the gene matches. The CDR3 DNA follows: TGTGCCAGCAGTTTATCGCCTAGCGGGAGTTCTGTACGAAATGAGCAGTTCTTC. It codes for CASSLSPSGSSVRNEQFF.

This clone occurred a few times. The chain is built from TRBV5-8 and TRBJ1-3; D remains ambiguous. Deletions cut 2 bases from V and 0 bases from J, with 9 bases between. This CDR3 region has 15 residues. Germline V gene sequence: CDR1 SGHTS, CDR2 YDEGEE. CDR3 amino acids: CASSFARLSGNTIYF. For the CDR3, the DNA is TGTGCCAGCAGCTTCGCCAGGCTCTCTGGAAACACCATATATTTT.